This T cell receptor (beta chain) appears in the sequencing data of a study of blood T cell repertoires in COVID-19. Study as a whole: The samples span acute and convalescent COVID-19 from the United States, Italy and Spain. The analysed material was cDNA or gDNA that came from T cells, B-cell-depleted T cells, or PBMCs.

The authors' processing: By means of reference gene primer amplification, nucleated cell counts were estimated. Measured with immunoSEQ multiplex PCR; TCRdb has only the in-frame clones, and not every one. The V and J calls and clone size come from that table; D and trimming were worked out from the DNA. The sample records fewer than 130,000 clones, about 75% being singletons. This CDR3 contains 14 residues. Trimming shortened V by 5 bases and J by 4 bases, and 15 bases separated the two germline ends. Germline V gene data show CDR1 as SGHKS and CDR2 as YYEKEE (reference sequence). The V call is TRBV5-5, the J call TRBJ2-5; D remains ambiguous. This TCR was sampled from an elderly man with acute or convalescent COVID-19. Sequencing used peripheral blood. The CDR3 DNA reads TGTGCCAGCAGTGGCGACGGCCCGGGAGAGACCCAGTACTTC. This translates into CASSGDGPGETQYF.